This T cell receptor beta chain was obtained from a study of PD-L1 blockade in urothelial cancer. Germline CDR1 reads SGDLS; CDR2 reads YYNGEE. The V and J ends lost 0 bases and 6 bases, in that order; junction bases with no gene match: 6. CDR3 length: 15 residues. The time point was: pretreatment peripheral blood. All patients carried locally advanced or metastatic urothelial carcinoma. TCRdb's table, derived via immunoSEQ multiplex PCR, lists solely in-frame clones and lacks some. This repertoire shows tens of thousands of clones, nearly 85% found once; its top ten account for around 14%. This TCR derives from a man aged 60 to 75 with urothelial cancer. The sequenced sample was PBMCs, obtained around atezolizumab (anti-PD-L1) treatment. The rearrangement uses TRBV9 and TRBJ2-7; 10 bases align to TRBD1. CDR3 protein: CASSVAGQGVGEQYF. As DNA, the CDR3 is TGTGCCAGCAGCGTAGCAGGACAGGGGGTCGGCGAGCAGTACTTC.